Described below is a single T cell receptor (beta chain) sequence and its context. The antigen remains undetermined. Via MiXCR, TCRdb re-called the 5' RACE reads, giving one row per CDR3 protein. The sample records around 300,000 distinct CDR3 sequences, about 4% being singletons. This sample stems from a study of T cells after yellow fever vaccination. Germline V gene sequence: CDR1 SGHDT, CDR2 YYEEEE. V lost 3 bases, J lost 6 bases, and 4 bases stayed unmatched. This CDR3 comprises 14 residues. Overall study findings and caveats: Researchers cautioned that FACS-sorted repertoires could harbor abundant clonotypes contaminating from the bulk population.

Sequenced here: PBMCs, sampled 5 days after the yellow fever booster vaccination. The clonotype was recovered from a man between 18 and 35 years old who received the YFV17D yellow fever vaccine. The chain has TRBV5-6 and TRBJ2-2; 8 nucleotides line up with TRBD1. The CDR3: CASSWTGSSGELFF. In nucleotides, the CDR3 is TGTGCCAGCAGCTGGACAGGGTCTTCCGGGGAGCTGTTTTTT.